The 23 T cell receptor beta chains below were found in one sample sequenced in a study of OX40 agonist ivuxolimab in advanced cancers. Method: immunoSEQ multiplex PCR; TCRdb's copy keeps in-frame clones and lacks some. This sample has about 69,000 clones; 91% occur once, and the top ten carry more than 14%. Sequencing was performed on CD4+ or CD8+ T cells sorted from blood, taken in a trial of the OX40 agonist ivuxolimab. The receptors derive from an adult with an advanced solid tumor such as melanoma, head and neck, liver or kidney cancer.

This clone came up a few times. The chain combines TRBV5-8 with TRBJ2-5; the match to TRBD1 covers 8 bases. Trimming took 0 bases from V and 4 from J; bases not matched to a gene: 5. CDR3 length: 15 amino acids. From germline, CDR1 is SGHTS and CDR2 YDEGEE. In DNA, the CDR3 is TGTGCCAGCAGCTTGGTCGCAGGGGGCGGAGAGACCCAGTACTTC. Amino acids: CASSLVAGGGETQYF.

The rearrangement joins TRBV4-3 to TRBJ2-7, with 9 bases fitting TRBD2. The trim removed 0 bases at V and 7 bases at J, leaving 7 bases unmatched. CDR3 size: 15 residues. Germline values: CDR1 LGHNA, CDR2 YSLEER. The CDR3 spells CASSQDIAGGWEQYF. The CDR3 DNA reads as TGCGCCAGCAGCCAAGATATCGCGGGGGGGTGGGAGCAGTACTTC.

The chain combines TRBV28 with TRBJ2-7; 8 bases align to TRBD1. The CDR3 runs to 13 residues. V dropped 7 bases and J dropped 5; count of bases not matched to a gene: 7. From germline, CDR1 is MDHEN and CDR2 SYDVKM. The CDR3 bases are TGTGCCAGCACCCCGGACAGGGACCACGAGCAGTACTTC. Its translation is CASTPDRDHEQYF.

The chain has TRBV9 and TRBJ1-3; D not certain. Trimming left V 4 bases short and J 2 bases short, with 10 bases between. This CDR3 region has 14 residues. Germline V gene sequence: CDR1 SGDLS, CDR2 YYNGEE. The CDR3, as DNA: TGTGCCAGCAGCCCAGAGGAACCTGGAAACACCATATATTTT. It is translated as CASSPEEPGNTIYF.

This sequence joins TRBV7-2 and TRBJ1-1, with D perhaps TRBD1 (6 bases). The germline V gene has CDR1 SGHTA and CDR2 FQGNSA. The V gene lost 3 bases and the J gene lost 3 bases, with 14 bases spanning the gap. This CDR3 has 15 amino acids. In DNA form, the CDR3 reads TGTGCCAGCAGCTTTCGGACAGACGGGTACACTGAAGCTTTCTTT. It specifies CASSFRTDGYTEAFF.

V and J are TRBV15 and TRBJ1-5, with D possibly matching TRBD1 (6 bases). Trimming took 4 bases from V and 7 from J, leaving 14 bases between them. CDR1 and CDR2 (germline): LNHNV, YYDKDF (reference sequence). This CDR3 contains 14 residues. The CDR3 spells CATSNAEGQQPQHF. The CDR3 DNA reads TGTGCCACCAGCAATGCGGAGGGACAACAGCCCCAGCATTTT.

V gene TRBV4-3 combines with J gene TRBJ2-7; D unresolved. The germline CDR1 and CDR2 sequences are LGHNA and YSLEER. The CDR3 consists of 13 residues. V gave up 0 bases and J gave up 4 bases, with 7 bases separating them. CDR3 residues: CASSQEMQYEQYF. The CDR3, as DNA: TGCGCCAGCAGCCAAGAGATGCAGTACGAGCAGTACTTC.

The J gene is TRBJ2-1, the V gene TRBV11-2; no clear D. The germline V and J ends were trimmed by 0 bases and 6 bases, with 12 bases remaining between them. CDR1 and CDR2 (germline): SGHAT, FQNNGV. This CDR3 comprises 15 residues. The CDR3 sequence is CASSLEDGVPNEQFF. The CDR3 DNA reads as TGTGCCAGCAGCTTAGAGGATGGGGTTCCCAATGAGCAGTTCTTC.

On this clone itself: At one end the junction does not follow the germline gene, possibly because of a read error. This chain uses TRBV7-7 with TRBJ2-1; 13 bases map to TRBD2. CDR1 and CDR2 (germline): SSHAT, FNYEAQ (reference sequence). The CDR3 is made up of 16 amino acids. In DNA form, the CDR3 reads TGTGCTAGCAGCTTATCGGGACTAGCGGGATTCAATGAGCAGTTCTTC. This encodes CASSLSGLAGFNEQFF.

This sequence joins TRBV7-8 and TRBJ2-2; D may be TRBD1 (5 bases). The V end was cut by 4 bases, the J end by 2 bases, with 14 bases between. The CDR3 is 16 residues long. CDR1 SGHVS and CDR2 FQNEAQ come from the germline V gene. CDR3 region: CASSSPGIPNTGELFF. In DNA, the CDR3 is TGTGCCAGCAGCTCTCCAGGGATCCCAAACACCGGGGAGCTGTTTTTT.

The CDR3 coding sequence is TGTGCCAGCAGCCCTACGGCCGTGGACAGAGAGTCGGGTACGCAGTATTTT. Translated: CASSPTAVDRESGTQYF. The rearrangement links TRBV7-9 to TRBJ2-3; TRBD1 is a possible D gene (6 bases). CDR3 length: 17 residues. Trimming removed 5 bases from V and 8 bases from J, with 26 bases in between. Germline assignment: CDR1 SEHNR and CDR2 FQNEAQ (reference sequence).

This chain joins TRBV28 and TRBJ2-5; D might be TRBD2 (5 bases). This CDR3 region has 16 residues. Germline CDR1 is MDHEN and CDR2 is SYDVKM. Trimming pared 5 bases from V and 1 base from J, leaving 17 bases between. The CDR3 spells CASSPPVATIQETQYF. CDR3 nucleotides: TGTGCCAGCAGTCCCCCGGTAGCGACTATCCAAGAGACCCAGTACTTC.

The chain couples TRBV27 to TRBJ1-1, with a possible D match to TRBD1 (5 bases). The CDR3 contains 14 residues. V lost 6 bases and J lost 4, with 15 bases in between. CDR1 is MNHEY and CDR2 is SMNVEV in the germline V gene (reference sequence). The CDR3 nucleotides read TGTGCCAGCAGGGCGGGGGTAGGTCTCACTGAAGCTTTCTTT. Translated, it gives CASRAGVGLTEAFF.

This chain links TRBV4-2 with TRBJ2-1; no clear D. The germline V gene has CDR1 LGHNA and CDR2 YNFKEQ. The CDR3 is 15 residues long. Trimming removed 1 base from V and 2 bases from J, with 9 bases in between. The CDR3 nucleotides read TGTGCCAGCAGCCAAGTTAGCACTGCCTACAATGAGCAGTTCTTC. It is translated as CASSQVSTAYNEQFF.

The chain joins TRBV5-4 to TRBJ1-2; weak D call: TRBD1 (6 bases). CDR1 SGHNT and CDR2 YYREEE come from the germline V gene (reference sequence). The CDR3 loop spans 14 amino acids. Trimming shortened V by 1 base and J by 6 bases, and 13 bases separated the two germline ends. The CDR3 here is CASSLWAEGDGYTF. CDR3 in DNA: TGTGCCAGCAGCTTGTGGGCCGAGGGGGATGGCTACACCTTC.

V gene TRBV27 combines with J gene TRBJ2-5; 8 bases are shared with TRBD1. V dropped 3 bases and J dropped 3; count of bases not matched to a gene: 12. The germline gives CDR1 MNHEY, CDR2 SMNVEV (reference sequence). CDR3 length equals 17 residues. CDR3 in amino acids: CASSFTSQGAREETQYF. CDR3 sequence (DNA): TGTGCCAGCAGTTTCACCTCCCAGGGGGCAAGGGAAGAGACCCAGTACTTC.

This rearrangement joins TRBV5-8 to TRBJ1-1; TRBD1 is a possible D gene (5 bases). Trimming shortened V by 0 bases and J by 4 bases, and 13 bases separated the two germline ends. The CDR3 extends over 15 amino acids. Germline V CDR1 and CDR2: SGHTS, YDEGEE. The CDR3 here is CASSLVWGTGTEAFF. CDR3 nucleotide sequence: TGTGCCAGCAGCTTGGTGTGGGGCACGGGCACTGAAGCTTTCTTT.

DNA of the CDR3: TGTGCCAGGGACCGAAGGAGAAGCGGGAGGTTGGATACGCAGTATTTT. Translation: CARDRRRSGRLDTQYF. The chain has TRBV28 and TRBJ2-3; 9 nucleotides agree with TRBD2. CDR1 is MDHEN, CDR2 SYDVKM, per germline. The ends lost 9 bases at V and 6 bases at J; junction bases unmatched: 16. The CDR3 has 16 amino acids.

This chain uses TRBV11-2 with TRBJ2-7; TRBD2 aligns across 14 bases. The CDR3 sequence is 15 residues long. CDR1 and CDR2 from the germline V gene are SGHAT and FQNNGV. Trimming removed 5 bases from V and 7 bases from J; junction bases left unmatched: 7. In nucleotides, the CDR3 is TGTGCCAGCAGCGGACTAGCGGGAGGATTCGGTGAGCAGTACTTC. Residues: CASSGLAGGFGEQYF.

The V gene is TRBV6-1, the J gene TRBJ2-1; D not certain. The CDR3 covers 13 residues. Trimming took 1 base from V and 8 from J, leaving 9 bases between them. Germline CDR1 and CDR2: MNHNS and SASEGT. In nucleotides, the CDR3 is TGTGCCAGCAGTGAAGGGACCTGGGATGAGCAGTTCTTC. Residues: CASSEGTWDEQFF.

The CDR3 region is CASSYSVSGPDTQYF. The CDR3 region has the DNA TGTGCCAGCAGTTACAGCGTTTCGGGTCCAGATACGCAGTATTTT. The rearrangement links TRBV7-8 to TRBJ2-3; D is undetermined. CDR3 size: 15 residues. CDR1 and CDR2 (germline): SGHVS, FQNEAQ. The V and J ends lost 6 bases and 4 bases respectively, with 17 bases between them.

DNA for the CDR3: TGTGCCAGCAGCCAAAGAAGACTAGCGGGTTCAGAGACCCAGTACTTC. Its translation: CASSQRRLAGSETQYF. The rearrangement joins TRBV14 to TRBJ2-5, with 10 nucleotides matching TRBD2. V was pared by 2 bases and J by 4 bases, with 7 bases of the junction left unmatched. Germline V gene lookup returns CDR1 SGHDN and CDR2 FVKESK. This CDR3 contains 16 residues.

V and J are TRBV6-6 and TRBJ2-6; D gene unclear. The CDR3 is 15 amino acids. V was shortened by 2 bases and J by 0 bases, with 5 bases between the two germline ends. Germline CDR1 is MNHNY and CDR2 is SVGAGI (reference sequence). The CDR3 sequence is CASSYGDSGANVLTF. CDR3 sequence (DNA): TGTGCCAGCAGTTACGGGGACTCTGGGGCCAACGTCCTGACTTTC.